These 7 T cell receptor beta chains share one sample of origin, sequenced in a study of Graves' ophthalmopathy and Graves' hyperthyroidism. RNA transcripts provided the template for amplifying TCR beta CDR3 regions. HTBI primers were used in a first-round RT-PCR, which preceded a second-round multiplex PCR. TCRdb reprocessed the multiplex PCR reads with MiXCR, giving one entry per CDR3 protein. The table records fewer than 650,000 distinct CDR3 sequences, about 24% of them present only once. Sequencing used peripheral blood. These receptors came from a young woman with stable Graves' hyperthyroidism. Some clones in this sample may be carry-over from other donors' samples.

This clonotype was counted many times. The CDR3 DNA follows: TGCAGTGCTAGGAGCGGTGGGTACCAAGAGACCCAGTACTTC. It is translated as CSARSGGYQETQYF. The V and J genes are TRBV20-1 and TRBJ2-5, with a tentative D call TRBD2 (5 bases). Germline CDR1 and CDR2: DFQATT and SNEGSKA (reference sequence). Trimming shortened V by 3 bases and J by 0 bases, and 11 bases separated the two germline ends. The CDR3 covers 14 residues.

The sample holds many counts of this clonotype. The chain uses TRBV28 and TRBJ1-2; 12 nucleotides match TRBD1. J was trimmed by 8 bases and V by 1 base; bases with no gene match: 8. The CDR3 sequence is 16 residues long. Germline V gene data show CDR1 as MDHEN and CDR2 as SYDVKM. The CDR3 bases are TGTGCCAGCAGTTTATTTGGGACAGGGGGCGCTTGGGGCTACACCTTC. Encoded protein: CASSLFGTGGAWGYTF.

This clonotype showed up many times. The chain carries TRBV12-3 or TRBV12-4 and TRBJ1-5; a possible D gene is TRBD1 (6 bases). Between the trimmed V and J ends, which lost 5 bases and 3 bases, there was a span of 14 bases. This CDR3 spans 15 amino acids. The CDR3 region has the DNA TGTGCCAGCAGTAGAACAAACAGGGACAATCAGCCCCAGCATTTT. Residues: CASSRTNRDNQPQHF.

This clonotype was detected only a few times. The gene calls are TRBV11-1 and TRBJ2-2; D possibly corresponds to TRBD2 (6 bases). Germline assignment: CDR1 SGHAT and CDR2 FQDESV (reference sequence). V lost 3 bases and J 0 bases, leaving 17 bases between the germline ends. CDR3 length: 18 amino acids. The CDR3, as DNA: TGTGCCAGCAGCTTCTTCCACGGGACTCCCGCGAACACCGGGGAGCTGTTTTTT. Translated, it gives CASSFFHGTPANTGELFF.

This clonotype was picked up many times. The V gene is TRBV12-3 or TRBV12-4, the J gene TRBJ1-3; the D gene is possibly TRBD1 (6 bases). This CDR3 has 15 amino acids. The V and J ends lost 2 bases and 3 bases respectively, with 11 bases between them. The CDR3 bases are TGTGCCAGCAGTTTACCTGGACAGTTTGGAAACACCATATATTTT. It translates to CASSLPGQFGNTIYF.

This clonotype appeared many times. Being one base from a much bigger clone, this may be a read error. This chain uses TRBV6-5 with TRBJ2-4; 9 bases are shared with TRBD1. The CDR3 length is 16 residues. CDR1 MNHEY and CDR2 SVGAGI come from the germline V gene. The CDR3 DNA reads TGTGCCGGCAGTTACACACTAACAGGGGGCGAACACATTCAGTACTTC. It specifies CAGSYTLTGGEHIQYF.

This clonotype appeared many times. The chain joins TRBV11-1 to TRBJ2-6; D unclear. Germline V gene lookup returns CDR1 SGHAT and CDR2 FQDESV (reference sequence). The length of the CDR3 is 17 residues. Deletions cut 5 bases from V and 2 bases from J, with 16 bases between. The CDR3 here is CASSVNRLAPGANVLTF. CDR3 DNA sequence: TGTGCCAGCAGCGTAAACCGGCTGGCCCCTGGGGCCAACGTCCTGACTTTC.